One and the same sample provided the 9 T cell receptor beta chains below, sequenced in a study of blood T cell repertoires in COVID-19. TCRdb keeps only in-frame clones here, not all; method: immunoSEQ multiplex PCR. The table lists 200,000 to 300,000 clones, more than 75% of them singletons. Sequenced input: peripheral blood. These receptor sequences come from a middle-aged man who had recovered from COVID-19.

The rearrangement uses TRBV7-8 and TRBJ2-6, with D maybe TRBD1 (5 bases). This CDR3 region has 16 residues. Germline V gives CDR1 SGHVS, CDR2 FQNEAQ. The V end lost 4 bases, the J end lost 0 bases, and 10 bases lay between the germline ends. CDR3: CASSSPRGSGANVLTF. DNA for the CDR3: TGTGCCAGCAGCTCCCCTAGGGGCTCTGGGGCCAACGTCCTGACTTTC.

J is TRBJ2-7 and V is TRBV27; TRBD1 is a possible D gene (6 bases). Trimming took off 6 bases at V and 6 bases at J, with 12 bases between the two ends. The CDR3 runs 12 residues. CDR1 and CDR2 from the germline V gene are MNHEY and SMNVEV (reference sequence). The CDR3 here is CASSPIRGEQYF. CDR3 DNA sequence: TGTGCCAGCAGCCCCATCAGGGGCGAGCAGTACTTC.

The genes are TRBV4-3 and TRBJ2-1; no clear D gene. The germline gives CDR1 LGHNA, CDR2 YSLEER. The CDR3 is made up of 16 amino acids. Trimming left V 2 bases short and J 2 bases short, with 13 bases between. Here the CDR3 DNA reads TGCGCCAGCAGCCAAAGTAAGGCGGTTACCTACAATGAGCAGTTCTTC. As protein: CASSQSKAVTYNEQFF.

This rearrangement joins TRBV19 to TRBJ2-1; the D gene is possibly TRBD2 (5 bases). The CDR3 contains 15 residues. The ends were cut back, 5 bases at V and 6 bases at J, with 17 bases in the middle. In germline, CDR1 is LNHDA, CDR2 SQIVND (reference sequence). This chain's CDR3 is CASSARGRTGNEQFF. The CDR3 nucleotides read TGTGCCAGTAGTGCACGGGGTCGGACTGGCAATGAGCAGTTCTTC. The full variable domain, in which reference TRBV19 and TRBJ2-1 provide the parts outside the CDR3, is DGGITQSPKYLFRKEGQNVTLSCEQNLNHDAMYWYRQDPGQGLRLIYYSQIVNDFQKGDIAEGYSVSREKKESFPLTVTSAQKNPTAFYLCASSARGRTGNEQFFGPGTRLTVL.

The V gene is TRBV10-2, the J gene TRBJ2-7; TRBD2 matches 12 bases. The CDR3 is 14 amino acids. V gave up 7 bases and J gave up 6 bases; unmatched junction bases: 7. Per germline, CDR1 WSHSY and CDR2 SAAADI. The CDR3, as DNA: TGCGCCAGCAATCCCCAACTAGCGGGAGGCGAGCAGTACTTC. It yields the protein CASNPQLAGGEQYF.

The chain employs TRBV20-1 and TRBJ2-1, with 11 bases that match TRBD1. Looked up from germline, CDR1 is DFQATT and CDR2 is SNEGSKA (reference sequence). This CDR3 is 15 amino acids long. V dropped 3 bases and J dropped 6; count of bases not matched to a gene: 7. The CDR3: CSASGDRGFFNEQFF. The DNA for the CDR3 is TGCAGTGCTAGTGGGGACAGGGGGTTCTTCAATGAGCAGTTCTTC.

V and J are TRBV21-1 and TRBJ2-1; the listed D gene, TRBD1, was not tested against the DNA. TRBV21-1 corresponds to a pseudogene. The CDR3 has 15 residues. As DNA, the CDR3 is TGTGCCAGCGGCGGGACAGACAACTCCTACAATGAGCAGTTCTTC. It codes for CASGGTDNSYNEQFF.

The CDR3 nucleotides read TGTGCCAGCAGTCGCCTTGGACAGGGAAATTCACCCCTCCACTTT. Translating gives CASSRLGQGNSPLHF. The chain couples TRBV6-5 to TRBJ1-6, with 8 bases fitting TRBD1. The germline V gene has CDR1 MNHEY and CDR2 SVGAGI. This CDR3 comprises 15 residues. Losses at the gene ends were 5 bases for V and 7 bases for J; bases not matched to a gene: 7.

V and J are TRBV6-1 and TRBJ2-5; D is uncertain. The V and J ends lost 0 bases and 5 bases respectively, with 13 bases between them. Looked up from germline, CDR1 is MNHNS and CDR2 is SASEGT. This CDR3 is 15 amino acids long. The CDR3 reads CASSEAYQLWETQYF. For the CDR3, the DNA is TGTGCCAGCAGTGAAGCCTACCAATTATGGGAGACCCAGTACTTC.